The clone carrying this T cell receptor beta chain has a handful of counts. TCRdb used MiXCR to reprocess the 5' RACE reads, holding one entry per CDR3 protein. The table records 280,000 or so distinct CDR3 sequences, 15% to 20% of them present only once. The data stem from a study of T-cell memory formation after mild COVID-19. The CDR3 is 20 amino acids. Germline trimming cut 0 bases from V and 2 bases from J; bases unmatched to any gene: 13. Germline CDR1 reads LGHNA; CDR2 reads YSLEER. The source is a man younger than 35 who had mild COVID-19 (a few samples of this study predate the infection). Cell type and time point are not known. J is TRBJ2-3 and V is TRBV4-3; 11 bases align to TRBD2. Sequences were obtained from PBMCs or a T cell subset sorted from them (not recorded which). The CDR3 region has the DNA TGCGCCAGCAGCCAAGAGTCCTCCTCTCTACTAGCGGGGGTCACAGATACGCAGTATTTT. Amino acid sequence: CASSQESSSLLAGVTDTQYF.